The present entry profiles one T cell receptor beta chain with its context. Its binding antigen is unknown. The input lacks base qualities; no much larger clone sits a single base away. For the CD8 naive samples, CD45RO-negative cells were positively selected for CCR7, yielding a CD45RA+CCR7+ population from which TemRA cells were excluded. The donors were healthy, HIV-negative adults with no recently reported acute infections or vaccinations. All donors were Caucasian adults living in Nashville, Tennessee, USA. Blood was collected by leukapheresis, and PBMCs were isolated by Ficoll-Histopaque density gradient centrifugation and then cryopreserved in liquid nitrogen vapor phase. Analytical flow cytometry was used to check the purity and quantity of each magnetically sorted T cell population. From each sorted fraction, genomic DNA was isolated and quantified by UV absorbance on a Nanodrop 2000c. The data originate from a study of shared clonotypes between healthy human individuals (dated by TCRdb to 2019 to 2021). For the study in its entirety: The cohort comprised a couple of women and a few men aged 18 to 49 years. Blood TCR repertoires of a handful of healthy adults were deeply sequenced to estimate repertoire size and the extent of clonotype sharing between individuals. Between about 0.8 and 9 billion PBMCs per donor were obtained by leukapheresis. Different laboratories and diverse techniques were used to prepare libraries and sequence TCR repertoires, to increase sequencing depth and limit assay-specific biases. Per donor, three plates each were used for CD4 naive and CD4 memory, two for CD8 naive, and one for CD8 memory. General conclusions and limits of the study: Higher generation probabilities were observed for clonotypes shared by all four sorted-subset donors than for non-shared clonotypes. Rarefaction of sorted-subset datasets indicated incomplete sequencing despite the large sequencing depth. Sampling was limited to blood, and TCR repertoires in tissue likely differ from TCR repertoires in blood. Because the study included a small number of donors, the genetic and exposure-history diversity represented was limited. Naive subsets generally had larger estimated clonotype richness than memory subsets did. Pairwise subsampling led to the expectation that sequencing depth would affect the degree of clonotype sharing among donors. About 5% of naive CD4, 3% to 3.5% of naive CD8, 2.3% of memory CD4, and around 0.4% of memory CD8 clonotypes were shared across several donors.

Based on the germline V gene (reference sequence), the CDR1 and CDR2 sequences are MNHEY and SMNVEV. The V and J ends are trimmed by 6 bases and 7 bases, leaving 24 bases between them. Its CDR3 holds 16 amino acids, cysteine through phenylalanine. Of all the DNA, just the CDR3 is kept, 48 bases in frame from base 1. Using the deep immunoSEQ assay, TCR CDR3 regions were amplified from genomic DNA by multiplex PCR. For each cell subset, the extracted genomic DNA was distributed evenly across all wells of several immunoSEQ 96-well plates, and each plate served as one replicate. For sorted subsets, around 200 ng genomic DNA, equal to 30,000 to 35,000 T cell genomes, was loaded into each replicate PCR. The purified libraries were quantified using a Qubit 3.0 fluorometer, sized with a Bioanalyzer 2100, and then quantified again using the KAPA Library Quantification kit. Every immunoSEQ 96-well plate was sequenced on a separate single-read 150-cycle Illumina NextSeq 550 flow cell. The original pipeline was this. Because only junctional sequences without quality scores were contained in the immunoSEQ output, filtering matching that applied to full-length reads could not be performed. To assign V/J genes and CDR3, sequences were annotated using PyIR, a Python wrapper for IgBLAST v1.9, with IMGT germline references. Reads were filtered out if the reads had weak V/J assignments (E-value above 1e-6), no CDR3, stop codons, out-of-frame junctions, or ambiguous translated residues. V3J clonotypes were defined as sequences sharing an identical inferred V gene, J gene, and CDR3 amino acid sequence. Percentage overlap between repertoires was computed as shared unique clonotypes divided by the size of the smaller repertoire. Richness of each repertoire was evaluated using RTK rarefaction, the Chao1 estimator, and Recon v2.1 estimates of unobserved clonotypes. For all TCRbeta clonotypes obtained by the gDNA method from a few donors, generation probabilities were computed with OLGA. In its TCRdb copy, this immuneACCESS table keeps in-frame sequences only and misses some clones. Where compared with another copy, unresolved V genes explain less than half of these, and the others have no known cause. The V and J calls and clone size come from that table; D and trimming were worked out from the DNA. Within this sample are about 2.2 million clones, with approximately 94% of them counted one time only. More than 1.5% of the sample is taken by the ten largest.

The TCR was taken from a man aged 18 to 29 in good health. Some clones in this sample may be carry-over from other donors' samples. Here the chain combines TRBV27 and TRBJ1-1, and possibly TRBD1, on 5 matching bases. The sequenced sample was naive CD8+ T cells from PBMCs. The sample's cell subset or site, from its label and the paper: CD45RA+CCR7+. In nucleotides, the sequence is TGTGCCAGCAGCCTATCCCGAGGGGCGGCAGGCAGTGAAGCTTTCTTT. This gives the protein CASSLSRGAAGSEAFF.